Listed here is a single T cell receptor (beta chain). Its antigen remains unidentified. Each sorted population was over 98% pure. These data come from a study of beta chain features in type 1 diabetes. Study-level points and caveats: Comparison showed that naive, central memory and Treg TCRB repertoires appeared more similar among patients than among healthy donors. Sequencing of cDNA might inflate the share of cells that strongly express TCR. Patients with Type 1 diabetes showed moderately but significantly shorter TCRB CDR3s in all four CD4+ subsets.

The authors reverse transcribed all of the isolated RNA, so sequencing captured expressed TCRB transcripts. About 3.9 million reads on average were seen across naive, central memory and regulatory T cell samples. The protocol was immunoSEQ multiplex PCR, while the TCRdb copy is restricted to in-frame clones and leaves out a portion. This sample has under 400,000 clones; roughly 13% occur once, and the top ten carry approximately 0.011%. There are 17 residues in the CDR3. Trimming took 0 bases from V and 1 from J, leaving 16 bases between them. The germline gives CDR1 GTSNPN, CDR2 SVGIG (reference sequence).

The receptor comes from a woman between 18 and 29 years old with type 1 diabetes. The rearrangement uses TRBV30 and TRBJ2-1; D is perhaps TRBD2 (5 bases). The sample taken for sequencing was naive CD4+ T cells from blood. The CDR3 DNA reads as TGTGCCTGGAGTGTACTGGCGGGCCGTGCGTCCTACAATGAGCAGTTCTTC. The encoded protein is CAWSVLAGRASYNEQFF.